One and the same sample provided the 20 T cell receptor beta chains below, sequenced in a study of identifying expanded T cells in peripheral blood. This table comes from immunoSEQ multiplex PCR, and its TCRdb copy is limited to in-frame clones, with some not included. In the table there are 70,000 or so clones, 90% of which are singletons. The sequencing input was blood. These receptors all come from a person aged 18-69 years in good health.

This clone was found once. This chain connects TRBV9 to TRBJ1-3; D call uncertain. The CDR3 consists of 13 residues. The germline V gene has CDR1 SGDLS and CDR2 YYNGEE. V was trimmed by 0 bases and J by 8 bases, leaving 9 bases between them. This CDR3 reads CASSVAIQDTIYF. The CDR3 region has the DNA TGTGCCAGCAGCGTAGCTATCCAGGACACCATATATTTT.

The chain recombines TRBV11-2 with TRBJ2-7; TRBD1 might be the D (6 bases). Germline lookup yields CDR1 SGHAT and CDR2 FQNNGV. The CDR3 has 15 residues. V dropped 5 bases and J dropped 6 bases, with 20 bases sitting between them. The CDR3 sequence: CASSPRTADNGEQYF. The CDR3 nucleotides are TGTGCCAGCAGCCCCCGGACAGCCGACAACGGCGAGCAGTACTTC.

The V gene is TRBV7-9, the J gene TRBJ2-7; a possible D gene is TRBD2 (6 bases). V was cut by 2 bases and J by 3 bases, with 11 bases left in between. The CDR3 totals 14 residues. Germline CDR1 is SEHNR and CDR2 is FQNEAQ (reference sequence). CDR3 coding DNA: TGTGCCAGCAGCTTACCCGGGGGAGGCTACGAGCAGTACTTC. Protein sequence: CASSLPGGGYEQYF.

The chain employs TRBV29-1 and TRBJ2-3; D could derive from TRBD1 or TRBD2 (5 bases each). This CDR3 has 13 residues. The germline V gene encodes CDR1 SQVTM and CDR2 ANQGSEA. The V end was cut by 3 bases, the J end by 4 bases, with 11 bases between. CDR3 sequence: CSVDPGTADTQYF. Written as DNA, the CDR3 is TGCAGCGTTGACCCGGGGACCGCAGATACGCAGTATTTT.

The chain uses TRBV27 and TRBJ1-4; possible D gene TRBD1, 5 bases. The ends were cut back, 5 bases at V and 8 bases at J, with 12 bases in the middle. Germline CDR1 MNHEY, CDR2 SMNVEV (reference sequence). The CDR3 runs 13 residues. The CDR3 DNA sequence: TGTGCCAGCAGTAGGGGTTGGGGGGAAAAACTGTTTTTT. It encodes CASSRGWGEKLFF.

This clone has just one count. The CDR3 protein is CASSDRQGQGSWPQHF. CDR3 nucleotides: TGTGCCAGCAGTGACCGCCAAGGACAGGGGAGTTGGCCCCAGCATTTT. The chain combines TRBV6-1 with TRBJ1-5; TRBD1 aligns across 9 bases. With 3 bases clipped from V and 9 bases from J, the junction kept 12 bases outside the gene matches. CDR3 length: 16 residues. Germline V gives CDR1 MNHNS, CDR2 SASEGT.

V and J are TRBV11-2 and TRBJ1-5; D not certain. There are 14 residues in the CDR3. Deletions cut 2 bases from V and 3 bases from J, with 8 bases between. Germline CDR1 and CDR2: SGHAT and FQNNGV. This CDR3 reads CASSLQGNNQPQHF. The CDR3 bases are TGTGCCAGCAGCTTACAAGGCAACAATCAGCCCCAGCATTTT.

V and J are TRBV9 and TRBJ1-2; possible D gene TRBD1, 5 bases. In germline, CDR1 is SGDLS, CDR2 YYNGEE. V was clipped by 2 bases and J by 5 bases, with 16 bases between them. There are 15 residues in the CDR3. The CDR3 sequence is CASSVGTLGPYGYTF. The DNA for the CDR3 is TGTGCCAGCAGCGTGGGGACCCTAGGCCCTTATGGCTACACCTTC.

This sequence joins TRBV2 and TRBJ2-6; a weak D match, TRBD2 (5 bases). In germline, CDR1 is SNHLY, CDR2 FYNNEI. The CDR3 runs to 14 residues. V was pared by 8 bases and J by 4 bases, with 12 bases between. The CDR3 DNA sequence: TGTGCCAGCCAGAGGGTTACCGGGGCCAACGTCCTGACTTTC. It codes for CASQRVTGANVLTF. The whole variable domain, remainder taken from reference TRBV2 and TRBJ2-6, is EPEVTQTPSHQVTQMGQEVILRCVPISNHLYFYWYRQILGQKVEFLVSFYNNEISEKSEIFDDQFSVERPDGSNFTLKIRSTKLEDSAMYFCASQRVTGANVLTFGAGSRLTVL.

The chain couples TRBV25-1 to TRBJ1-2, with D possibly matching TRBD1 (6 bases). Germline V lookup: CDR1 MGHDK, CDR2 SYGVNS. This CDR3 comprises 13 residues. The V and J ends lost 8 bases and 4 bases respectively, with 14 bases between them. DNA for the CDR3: TGTGCCAGCCGCAGGACAGACGTCTATGGCTACACCTTC. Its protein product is CASRRTDVYGYTF.

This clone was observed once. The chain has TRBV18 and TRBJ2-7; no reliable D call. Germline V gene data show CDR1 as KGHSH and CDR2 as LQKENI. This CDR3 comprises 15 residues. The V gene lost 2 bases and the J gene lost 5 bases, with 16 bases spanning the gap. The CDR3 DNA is TGTGCCAGCTCACCATTTCTAAACCAAGGAGACGAGCAGTACTTC. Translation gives CASSPFLNQGDEQYF.

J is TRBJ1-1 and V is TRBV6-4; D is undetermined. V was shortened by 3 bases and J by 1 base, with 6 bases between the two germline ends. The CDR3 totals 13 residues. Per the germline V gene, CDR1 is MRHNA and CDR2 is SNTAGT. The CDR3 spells CASSEDGNTEAFF. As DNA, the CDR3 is TGTGCCAGCAGTGAAGACGGGAACACTGAAGCTTTCTTT.

The CDR3 DNA follows: TGCAGCGGCAGTAGAGGAACTAATGAAAAACTGTTTTTT. This codes for CSGSRGTNEKLFF. The chain employs TRBV29-1 and TRBJ1-4; D is uncertain. This CDR3 contains 13 residues. Germline lookup yields CDR1 SQVTM and CDR2 ANQGSEA. V lost 7 bases, J lost 1 base, and 10 bases lay in between.

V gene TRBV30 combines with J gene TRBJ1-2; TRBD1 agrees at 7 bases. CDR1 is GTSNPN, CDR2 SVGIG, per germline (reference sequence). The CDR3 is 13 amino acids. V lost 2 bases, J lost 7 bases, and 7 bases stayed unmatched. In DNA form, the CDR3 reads TGTGCCTGGAGTACCGCCGGGACAGCTGGCTACACCTTC. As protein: CAWSTAGTAGYTF. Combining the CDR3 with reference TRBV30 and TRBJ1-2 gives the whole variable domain SQTIHQWPATLVQPVGSPLSLECTVEGTSNPNLYWYRQAAGRGLQLLFYSVGIGQISSEVPQNLSASRPQDRQFILSSKKLLLSDSGFYLCAWSTAGTAGYTFGSGTRLTVV.

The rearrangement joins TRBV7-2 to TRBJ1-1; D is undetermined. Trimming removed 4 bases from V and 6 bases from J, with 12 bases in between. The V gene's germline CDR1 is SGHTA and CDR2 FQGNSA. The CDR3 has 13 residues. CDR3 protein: CASSSGMDPEAFF. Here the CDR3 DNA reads TGTGCCAGCAGCTCCGGAATGGACCCTGAAGCTTTCTTT.

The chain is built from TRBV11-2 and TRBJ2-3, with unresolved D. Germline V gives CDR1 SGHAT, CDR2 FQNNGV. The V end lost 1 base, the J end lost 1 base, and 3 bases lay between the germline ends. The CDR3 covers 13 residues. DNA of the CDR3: TGTGCCAGCAGCTTAGCGGGCACAGATACGCAGTATTTT. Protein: CASSLAGTDTQYF.

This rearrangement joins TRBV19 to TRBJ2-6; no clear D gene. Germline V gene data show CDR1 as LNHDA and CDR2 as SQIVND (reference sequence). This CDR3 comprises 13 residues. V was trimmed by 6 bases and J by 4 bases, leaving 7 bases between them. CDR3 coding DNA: TGTGCCAGTAGCCCCCAGGGGGCCAACGTCCTGACTTTC. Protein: CASSPQGANVLTF.

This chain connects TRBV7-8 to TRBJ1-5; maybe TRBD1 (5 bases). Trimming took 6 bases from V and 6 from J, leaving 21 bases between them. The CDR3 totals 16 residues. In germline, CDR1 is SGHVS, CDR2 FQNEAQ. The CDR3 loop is CASSFGALGSGQPQHF. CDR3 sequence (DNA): TGTGCCAGCAGTTTCGGGGCCCTCGGCTCTGGTCAGCCCCAGCATTTT.

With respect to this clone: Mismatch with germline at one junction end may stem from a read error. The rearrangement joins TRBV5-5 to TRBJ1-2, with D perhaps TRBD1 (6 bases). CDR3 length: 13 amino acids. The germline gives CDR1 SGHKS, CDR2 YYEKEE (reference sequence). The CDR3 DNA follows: TGTGCCAGCAGCTTGGACAGGGCAGGGGTTCTCCTCTTC. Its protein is CASSLDRAGVLLF.

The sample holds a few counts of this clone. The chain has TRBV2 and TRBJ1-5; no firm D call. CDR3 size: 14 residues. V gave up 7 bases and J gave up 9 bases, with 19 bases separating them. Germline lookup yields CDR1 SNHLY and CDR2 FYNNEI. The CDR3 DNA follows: TGTGCCAGCAAGGAGGGATTAAGTAAGGGGCCCCAGCATTTT. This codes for CASKEGLSKGPQHF.